The clone carrying this T cell receptor beta chain was detected only once. Its antigen is unknown. Sequenced by immunoSEQ multiplex PCR; TCRdb stores in-frame clones only, minus some. Of tens of thousands of clones listed, less than 90% are singletons. The sample comes from a study of T cell responses to AZD1222 COVID-19 vaccine. The CDR3 loop spans 13 amino acids. Trimming cost V 4 bases and J 3 bases; bases outside gene matches: 1. Germline CDR1 is SGHNT and CDR2 is YYREEE (reference sequence). Study-wide findings and caveats: Spike-specific TCR breadth and depth both grew after two AZD1222 doses. Among the donors, most were white British and more were female, and clonal diversity was possibly underestimated. The study reported that nearly half of spike-specific TCRs target unmutated variant regions. At baseline, seropositivity was found in only a handful of AZD1222 recipients.

Here the sequenced sample was peripheral blood, taken on day 0 of AZD1222 vaccination. The TCR sequence derives from an adult in good health. The chain combines TRBV5-4 with TRBJ2-5; TRBD1 matches at 9 bases. CDR3 in amino acids: CASSRQGEETQYF. Here the CDR3 DNA reads TGTGCCAGCAGCCGACAGGGGGAAGAGACCCAGTACTTC.